This T cell receptor (beta chain) derives from a study of cytomegalovirus exposure and HLA in healthy donors. The PCR used 60 Vbeta and 13 Jbeta primers. This table comes from immunoSEQ multiplex PCR, and its TCRdb copy is limited to in-frame clones, with some not included. The sample carries 90,000 to 120,000 clones, 73% recorded once. As concerns this clone: Its specificity is unknown.

Study-level points and caveats: The investigators catalogued about 170 TCR beta chains as cytomegalovirus-associated. Fewer than 20,000 TCR beta sequences were associated with HLA alleles at 0.05 false discovery rate in a later analysis.

The receptor was derived from a man younger than 45 in good health and CMV-seronegative. Material: PBMCs.

DNA of the CDR3: TGTGCCACCAGCAACCGGGACAGGGTTGGAGAGACCCAGTACTTC. Amino acids: CATSNRDRVGETQYF. The chain has TRBV15 and TRBJ2-5; TRBD1 matches at 9 bases. Trimming took 4 bases from V and 4 from J; bases not matched to a gene: 7. Germline-derived CDR1 and CDR2 are LNHNV and YYDKDF (reference sequence). The CDR3 totals 15 residues.